A single sample is the source of the 17 T cell receptor beta chains below, sequenced in a study of CD8 T cells in ankylosing spondylitis. TCRdb analysed the 5' RACE reads with MiXCR anew, one entry per CDR3 protein. The sample contains 230,000 or so distinct CDR3 sequences, around 25% of which appear only once. The material sequenced was blood, either unsorted or a sorted T cell fraction (not recorded which). The receptor set was obtained from a male donor with ankylosing spondylitis or in good health (not recorded which).

This clonotype was counted ten times or more. This chain joins TRBV20-1 and TRBJ1-6; the D gene is possibly TRBD1 (6 bases). This CDR3 has 15 residues. The germline gives CDR1 DFQATT, CDR2 SNEGSKA (reference sequence). V lost 1 base, J lost 7 bases, and 14 bases lay in between. The CDR3 DNA reads TGCAGTGCTAGAGCCATGGGGGGGCGGAATTCACCCCTCCACTTT. Its translation: CSARAMGGRNSPLHF.

Ten or more counts support this clonotype. The genes are TRBV6-4 and TRBJ2-1; TRBD2 matches at 9 bases. The J segment lost 0 bases and the V segment lost 3 bases, leaving 6 bases of the junction unmatched. Germline V gene data show CDR1 as MRHNA and CDR2 as SNTAGT. The length of the CDR3 is 17 residues. Written as DNA, the CDR3 is TGTGCCAGCAGTGAAACGGGGCGGGGGGGCTCCTACAATGAGCAGTTCTTC. Translated: CASSETGRGGSYNEQFF.

This clonotype is a singleton in its sample. The J gene is TRBJ2-1, the V gene TRBV20-1; the D is unclear. This CDR3 has 13 residues. V was cut by 2 bases and J by 3 bases, with 8 bases left in between. CDR1 is DFQATT, CDR2 SNEGSKA, per germline (reference sequence). In DNA form, the CDR3 reads TGCAGTGCTAGAACTTCCGACTACAATGAGCAGTTCTTC. Translating it yields CSARTSDYNEQFF.

V usage is TRBV5-1 and J usage is TRBJ2-6, with a possible D match to TRBD2 (5 bases). Deletions cut 4 bases from V and 2 bases from J, with 13 bases between. The CDR3 runs to 16 residues. CDR1 and CDR2 from the germline V gene are SGHRS and YFSETQ. CDR3 amino acids: CASSLNSGTGANVLTF. DNA of the CDR3: TGCGCCAGCAGCCTAAATTCGGGGACTGGGGCCAACGTCCTGACTTTC.

Ten or more counts support this clonotype. V gene TRBV29-1 combines with J gene TRBJ1-2; no clear D. This CDR3 comprises 9 residues. Per germline, CDR1 SQVTM and CDR2 ANQGSEA. The ends were cut back, 5 bases at V and 7 bases at J, with 5 bases in the middle. The CDR3 loop is CSVLLGYTF. The CDR3 DNA reads TGCAGCGTTCTTCTTGGCTACACCTTC.

Many counts were recorded for this clonotype. The chain is built from TRBV29-1 and TRBJ2-7; tentative D call: TRBD1 (6 bases). Deletions cut 6 bases from V and 2 bases from J, with 11 bases between. In germline, CDR1 is SQVTM, CDR2 ANQGSEA. CDR3 size: 12 residues. CDR3 bases: TGCAGCGTAACCGACAGGACCTACGAGCAGTACTTC. Amino acid sequence: CSVTDRTYEQYF.

This chain joins TRBV11-2 and TRBJ2-7; 11 bases match TRBD2. CDR3 size: 15 residues. J lost 3 bases, V lost 6 bases, and 7 bases had no gene match. The germline CDR1 and CDR2 sequences are SGHAT and FQNNGV. CDR3 bases: TGTGCCAGCAGTGCTAGCGGGGGGCTGTACTACGAGCAGTACTTC. As protein: CASSASGGLYYEQYF.

This chain uses TRBV15 with TRBJ2-5; TRBD2 matches 7 bases. The germline V gene encodes CDR1 LNHNV and CDR2 YYDKDF (reference sequence). The V and J ends lost 0 bases and 5 bases, in that order; junction bases with no gene match: 6. The CDR3 has 15 residues. The CDR3 spells CATSRDGLVEETQYF. The CDR3 nucleotides are TGTGCCACCAGCAGAGATGGACTAGTGGAGGAGACCCAGTACTTC.

This clonotype was detected only a few times. V gene TRBV20-1 combines with J gene TRBJ2-1; D call uncertain. Trimming pared 2 bases from V and 3 bases from J, leaving 8 bases between. Germline V CDR1 and CDR2: DFQATT, SNEGSKA (reference sequence). The CDR3 runs to 13 residues. The CDR3 DNA reads TGCAGTGCTAGAAACCCGGACTACAATGAGCAGTTCTTC. Translated, it gives CSARNPDYNEQFF.

This clonotype was counted a few times. The rearrangement joins TRBV12-3 or TRBV12-4 to TRBJ1-2; D is undetermined. Trimming stripped 5 bases from V and 5 bases from J, with 12 bases between. This CDR3 has 13 amino acids. The CDR3 protein is CASSLRAPYGYTF. In nucleotides, the CDR3 is TGTGCCAGCAGTCTCCGGGCCCCTTATGGCTACACCTTC.

This clonotype was counted only a few times. V is TRBV20-1 and J is TRBJ2-3; 11 positions match TRBD2. The J segment lost 2 bases and the V segment lost 0 bases, leaving 7 bases of the junction unmatched. CDR3 size: 17 residues. Germline lookup yields CDR1 DFQATT and CDR2 SNEGSKA (reference sequence). The CDR3 region has the DNA TGCAGTGCTAGAGATCTATTTAGCGGGGGGGTCACAGATACGCAGTATTTT. Protein product: CSARDLFSGGVTDTQYF.

The J gene is TRBJ1-1, the V gene TRBV10-3, with a weak D call TRBD1 (5 bases). Trimming took off 9 bases at V and 3 bases at J, with 14 bases between the two ends. This CDR3 comprises 13 residues. Germline CDR1 is ENHRY and CDR2 is SYGVKD. The DNA of the CDR3 is TGTGCCATTTCGGGACGTTGGGACACTGAAGCTTTCTTT. Translating it yields CAISGRWDTEAFF.

The genes are TRBV5-5 and TRBJ2-1; TRBD1 matches 8 bases. Germline CDR1 and CDR2: SGHKS and YYEKEE (reference sequence). The J segment lost 6 bases and the V segment lost 2 bases, leaving 7 bases of the junction unmatched. This CDR3 comprises 15 residues. The chain's CDR3 is CASSFVGTGSNEQFF. The CDR3, as DNA: TGTGCCAGCAGCTTCGTGGGGACAGGAAGCAATGAGCAGTTCTTC.

This clonotype appeared many times. At one end, the junction sequence differs from germline, possibly due to a read error. The V gene is TRBV28, the J gene TRBJ2-7; tentative D call: TRBD2 (6 bases). CDR1 MDHEN and CDR2 SYDVKM come from the germline V gene. CDR3 length: 12 residues. CDR3 DNA sequence: TGTGCCAGCAGTCAACCGGGACTTCCAGCGGACTTC. It is translated as CASSQPGLPADF.

This clonotype was found many times. The chain is built from TRBV12-3 or TRBV12-4 and TRBJ2-7; tentatively, D is TRBD1 or TRBD2 (6 bases each). This CDR3 is 15 amino acids long. Trimming pared 5 bases from V and 4 bases from J, leaving 18 bases between. The CDR3 protein is CASSRDPGAEYEQYF. The CDR3 region has the DNA TGTGCCAGCAGTAGAGACCCGGGGGCCGAGTACGAGCAGTACTTC.

The chain uses TRBV20-1 and TRBJ2-5, with D tentatively TRBD2 (7 bases). V shed 3 bases and J shed 7 bases, with 21 bases lying between them. The CDR3 is 15 residues long. Germline CDR1 is DFQATT and CDR2 is SNEGSKA (reference sequence). The CDR3 bases are TGCAGTGCTAGGTTCGGGGGGCAGGGTGGAGGGACCCAGTACTTC. Its protein is CSARFGGQGGGTQYF.

Ten or more counts support this clonotype. The chain combines TRBV20-1 with TRBJ2-3, with D perhaps assigned TRBD1 or TRBD2 (6 bases each). Per germline, CDR1 DFQATT and CDR2 SNEGSKA (reference sequence). This CDR3 is built from 16 residues. The V gene lost 5 bases and the J gene lost 4 bases, with 22 bases spanning the gap. In DNA, the CDR3 is TGCAGTGCTGAACGGTTCGGGGGCGGCAGGGCAGATACGCAGTATTTT. Protein product: CSAERFGGGRADTQYF.